The rows below give T cell receptor beta chains drawn from one sample of a study of vaccination and CD4 T cells after COVID-19. TCRdb itself ran the PCR reads through MiXCR, one entry per CDR3 protein. The data contain 9,500 to 10,000 distinct CDR3 sequences, more than 30% of them singletons. No cognate antigen is known for these TCRs. Material for sequencing was CD4+ T cells from blood, cultured in vitro. The origin of the receptors is a human donor in good health. Both conserved end residues are part of each CDR3. Each record gives: J gene, V gene, clone size, D gene, CDR3 protein, CDR3 DNA. The D gene is left open where the match is weak. Clone size is not always given. Where it is, it says once, few, many or a class for expanded clones.

J gene: TRBJ2-5
V gene: TRBV19
clone size: few
D gene: .
CDR3 protein: CASSMFAAQETQYF
CDR3 DNA: TGTGCCAGTAGTATGTTTGCGGCCCAAGAGACCCAGTACTTC

J gene: TRBJ2-7
V gene: TRBV6-2/TRBV6-3
clone size: .
D gene: TRBD1
CDR3 protein: CATQTGEGEQYF
CDR3 DNA: TGTGCCACCCAGACAGGGGAAGGCGAGCAGTACTTC

J gene: TRBJ1-2
V gene: TRBV20-1
clone size: .
D gene: .
CDR3 protein: CSARDLAEGYGYTF
CDR3 DNA: TGCAGTGCTAGAGATCTGGCGGAAGGCTATGGCTACACCTTC

J gene: TRBJ1-2
V gene: TRBV6-1
clone size: few
D gene: .
CDR3 protein: CASSDPRVDDYGYTF
CDR3 DNA: TGTGCCAGCAGTGACCCTCGGGTTGACGACTATGGCTACACCTTC

J gene: TRBJ1-1
V gene: TRBV6-1
clone size: .
D gene: TRBD1
CDR3 protein: CASGRDRPYAEAFF
CDR3 DNA: TGTGCCAGCGGCCGGGACAGGCCGTACGCTGAAGCTTTCTTT

J gene: TRBJ1-1
V gene: TRBV18
clone size: few
D gene: .
CDR3 protein: CASSRAPGAGDTEAFF
CDR3 DNA: TGTGCCAGCTCCCGAGCCCCCGGGGCTGGGGACACTGAAGCTTTCTTT

J gene: TRBJ1-1
V gene: TRBV20-1
clone size: .
D gene: TRBD1
CDR3 protein: CSARATGGSTEAFF
CDR3 DNA: TGCAGTGCTAGAGCCACAGGGGGGAGCACTGAAGCTTTCTTT

J gene: TRBJ2-7
V gene: TRBV18
clone size: .
D gene: .
CDR3 protein: CASSRDSNEQYF
CDR3 DNA: TGTGCCAGCTCACGCGACAGTAACGAGCAGTACTTC

J gene: TRBJ1-2
V gene: TRBV7-8
clone size: .
D gene: .
CDR3 protein: CASSLVGVGGYTF
CDR3 DNA: TGTGCCAGCAGCTTAGTAGGAGTGGGTGGCTACACCTTC

J gene: TRBJ2-7
V gene: TRBV6-1
clone size: few
D gene: TRBD2
CDR3 protein: CASSRGLGPYEQYF
CDR3 DNA: TGTGCCAGCAGCCGCGGACTAGGCCCCTACGAGCAGTACTTC

J gene: TRBJ2-2
V gene: TRBV4-2
clone size: .
D gene: TRBD2
CDR3 protein: CASSQLAGDTGELFF
CDR3 DNA: TGTGCCAGCAGCCAACTAGCGGGGGACACCGGGGAGCTGTTTTTT

J gene: TRBJ1-5
V gene: TRBV18
clone size: few
D gene: TRBD1
CDR3 protein: CASSPGQGIYSNQPQHF
CDR3 DNA: TGTGCCAGCTCTCCGGGACAGGGAATCTATAGCAATCAGCCCCAGCATTTT

J gene: TRBJ1-1
V gene: TRBV7-8
clone size: few
D gene: TRBD1
CDR3 protein: CASSVSGTGNTEAFF
CDR3 DNA: TGTGCCAGCAGCGTATCCGGGACAGGGAACACTGAAGCTTTCTTT

J gene: TRBJ2-7
V gene: TRBV7-6
clone size: few
D gene: TRBD2
CDR3 protein: CASSPLAGESYEQYF
CDR3 DNA: TGTGCCAGCAGCCCCTTAGCGGGGGAGAGCTACGAGCAGTACTTC

J gene: TRBJ1-2
V gene: TRBV11-2
clone size: .
D gene: .
CDR3 protein: CASSVQGHYTF
CDR3 DNA: TGTGCCAGCAGCGTACAGGGACACTACACCTTC

J gene: TRBJ2-7
V gene: TRBV21-1
clone size: .
D gene: .
CDR3 protein: CASSKVRGLSYEQYF
CDR3 DNA: TGTGCCAGCAGCAAAGTCAGGGGATTGTCCTACGAGCAGTACTTC

J gene: TRBJ2-3
V gene: TRBV20-1
clone size: few
D gene: .
CDR3 protein: CSARDSRTDTQYF
CDR3 DNA: TGCAGTGCTAGGGACTCTAGGACAGATACGCAGTATTTT

J gene: TRBJ2-7
V gene: TRBV12-3/TRBV12-4
clone size: .
D gene: .
CDR3 protein: CASTSWGGQRSEQYF
CDR3 DNA: TGTGCCAGCACAAGTTGGGGGGGACAGAGATCGGAGCAGTACTTC

J gene: TRBJ1-1
V gene: TRBV25-1
clone size: .
D gene: .
CDR3 protein: CASSESVTEAFF
CDR3 DNA: TGTGCCAGCAGTGAATCTGTGACTGAAGCTTTCTTT

J gene: TRBJ2-7
V gene: TRBV11-2
clone size: .
D gene: TRBD1
CDR3 protein: CASSSRGQGILIYEQYF
CDR3 DNA: TGTGCCAGCAGCTCAAGGGGACAGGGCATCCTAATCTACGAGCAGTACTTC

J gene: TRBJ1-2
V gene: TRBV20-1
clone size: .
D gene: .
CDR3 protein: CRSWSALLGYTF
CDR3 DNA: TGCAGGTCATGGTCTGCCCTCCTTGGCTACACCTTC

J gene: TRBJ1-6
V gene: TRBV10-1
clone size: .
D gene: .
CDR3 protein: CASSEGSSYNSPLHF
CDR3 DNA: TGCGCCAGCAGTGAAGGGTCATCCTATAATTCACCCCTCCACTTT

J gene: TRBJ1-2
V gene: TRBV5-4
clone size: .
D gene: .
CDR3 protein: CASSAEQGYNYGYTF
CDR3 DNA: TGTGCCAGCAGCGCTGAACAGGGTTACAACTATGGCTACACCTTC

J gene: TRBJ2-6
V gene: TRBV7-3
clone size: .
D gene: .
CDR3 protein: CATHAGKEAGANVLTF
CDR3 DNA: TGTGCCACCCATGCAGGGAAAGAGGCTGGGGCCAACGTCCTGACTTTC

J gene: TRBJ1-5
V gene: TRBV12-3/TRBV12-4
clone size: once
D gene: .
CDR3 protein: CASVQGPYQPQHF
CDR3 DNA: TGTGCCAGCGTGCAGGGCCCATATCAGCCCCAGCATTTT

J gene: TRBJ1-1
V gene: TRBV6-1
clone size: few
D gene: TRBD1
CDR3 protein: CASRVTGFVNTEAFF
CDR3 DNA: TGTGCCAGCAGGGTGACAGGGTTCGTGAACACTGAAGCTTTCTTT

J gene: TRBJ1-5
V gene: TRBV27
clone size: medium-sized
D gene: .
CDR3 protein: CASSFMGQPQHF
CDR3 DNA: TGTGCCAGCAGTTTTATGGGACAGCCCCAGCATTTT

J gene: TRBJ1-1
V gene: TRBV20-1
clone size: few
D gene: TRBD1
CDR3 protein: CSAGQGNTEAFF
CDR3 DNA: TGCAGTGCCGGACAGGGGAACACTGAAGCTTTCTTT

J gene: TRBJ2-7
V gene: TRBV12-3/TRBV12-4
clone size: .
D gene: TRBD1
CDR3 protein: CASSRRGLYEQYF
CDR3 DNA: TGTGCCAGCAGTCGCAGGGGGCTTTACGAGCAGTACTTC

J gene: TRBJ1-2
V gene: TRBV12-3/TRBV12-4
clone size: .
D gene: .
CDR3 protein: CASTPLGQSFYGYTF
CDR3 DNA: TGTGCCAGCACTCCCCTAGGGCAATCCTTCTATGGCTACACCTTC

J gene: TRBJ2-7
V gene: TRBV6-5
clone size: few
D gene: .
CDR3 protein: CASSYSNMGSYEQYF
CDR3 DNA: TGTGCCAGCAGTTACTCGAATATGGGGAGTTACGAGCAGTACTTC

J gene: TRBJ1-2
V gene: TRBV20-1
clone size: few
D gene: .
CDR3 protein: CSAELRNQGNYGYTF
CDR3 DNA: TGCAGTGCCGAATTAAGAAATCAGGGGAACTATGGCTACACCTTC

J gene: TRBJ1-1
V gene: TRBV5-1
clone size: .
D gene: .
CDR3 protein: CASSLGPSGGFEAFF
CDR3 DNA: TGCGCCAGCAGCTTGGGACCAAGCGGGGGATTCGAAGCTTTCTTT

J gene: TRBJ1-1
V gene: TRBV12-3/TRBV12-4
clone size: .
D gene: .
CDR3 protein: CASKRTAEAFF
CDR3 DNA: TGTGCCAGCAAAAGGACAGCTGAAGCTTTCTTT

J gene: TRBJ1-5
V gene: TRBV6-5
clone size: few
D gene: .
CDR3 protein: CASSYSVGRPQHF
CDR3 DNA: TGTGCCAGCAGTTACTCAGTTGGTCGGCCCCAGCATTTT

J gene: TRBJ1-2
V gene: TRBV6-1
clone size: few
D gene: TRBD1
CDR3 protein: CASSGTQGDYGYTF
CDR3 DNA: TGTGCCAGCAGTGGGACACAGGGGGACTATGGCTACACCTTC

J gene: TRBJ2-4
V gene: TRBV6-1
clone size: .
D gene: TRBD2
CDR3 protein: CASRSGSGGYLAKNIQYF
CDR3 DNA: TGTGCCAGCAGGTCGGGTAGCGGGGGGTACCTAGCCAAAAACATTCAGTACTTC

J gene: TRBJ1-1
V gene: TRBV10-1
clone size: few
D gene: TRBD1
CDR3 protein: CASSVRQGVEAFF
CDR3 DNA: TGCGCCAGCAGTGTTCGACAGGGGGTTGAAGCTTTCTTT

J gene: TRBJ2-1
V gene: TRBV7-9
clone size: .
D gene: TRBD2
CDR3 protein: CASSPRGPAGGPRGEQFF
CDR3 DNA: TGTGCCAGCAGCCCCCGGGGCCCAGCGGGGGGGCCTCGGGGAGAGCAGTTCTTC

J gene: TRBJ2-1
V gene: TRBV5-1
clone size: once
D gene: TRBD1
CDR3 protein: CASSHGQGDNEQFF
CDR3 DNA: TGCGCCAGCAGCCATGGACAGGGGGACAATGAGCAGTTCTTC

J gene: TRBJ2-3
V gene: TRBV6-1
clone size: .
D gene: TRBD2
CDR3 protein: CASSGLAGGPDTQYF
CDR3 DNA: TGTGCCAGCAGTGGTCTAGCGGGGGGGCCCGATACGCAGTATTTT

J gene: TRBJ1-6
V gene: TRBV7-8
clone size: .
D gene: TRBD1
CDR3 protein: CASSLGQGVWNSPLHF
CDR3 DNA: TGTGCCAGCAGCTTAGGGCAGGGGGTTTGGAATTCACCCCTCCACTTT

J gene: TRBJ1-5
V gene: TRBV19
clone size: few
D gene: .
CDR3 protein: CASSIGRGDQPQHF
CDR3 DNA: TGTGCCAGTAGTATAGGCAGGGGAGATCAGCCCCAGCATTTT

J gene: TRBJ1-1
V gene: TRBV19
clone size: .
D gene: .
CDR3 protein: CASTTEPTKGSEAFF
CDR3 DNA: TGTGCCAGTACCACCGAACCAACAAAGGGGAGTGAAGCTTTCTTT

J gene: TRBJ1-2
V gene: TRBV6-1
clone size: .
D gene: .
CDR3 protein: CASEQGDYSNYGYTF
CDR3 DNA: TGTGCCAGTGAACAGGGAGATTATTCTAACTATGGCTACACCTTC

J gene: TRBJ1-6
V gene: TRBV7-3
clone size: few
D gene: TRBD1
CDR3 protein: CASSQRSGTGNSPLHF
CDR3 DNA: TGTGCCAGCAGCCAACGCTCCGGGACAGGGAATTCACCCCTCCACTTT

J gene: TRBJ1-5
V gene: TRBV12-3/TRBV12-4
clone size: .
D gene: .
CDR3 protein: CASSFGSQPQHF
CDR3 DNA: TGTGCCAGCAGTTTCGGGTCGCAGCCCCAGCATTTT

J gene: TRBJ2-7
V gene: TRBV20-1
clone size: .
D gene: TRBD2
CDR3 protein: CSARRAGSTYEQYF
CDR3 DNA: TGCAGTGCTAGACGAGCGGGGAGCACCTACGAGCAGTACTTC

J gene: TRBJ1-5
V gene: TRBV6-1
clone size: .
D gene: .
CDR3 protein: CAAFGSNQPQHF
CDR3 DNA: TGTGCTGCCTTTGGAAGCAATCAGCCCCAGCATTTT

J gene: TRBJ2-1
V gene: TRBV6-5
clone size: .
D gene: TRBD1
CDR3 protein: CASSSRTGLFNEQFF
CDR3 DNA: TGTGCCAGCAGTTCTAGGACAGGGCTATTCAATGAGCAGTTCTTC

J gene: TRBJ1-2
V gene: TRBV6-1
clone size: .
D gene: .
CDR3 protein: CALGGGQDRYTF
CDR3 DNA: TGTGCCCTAGGCGGGGGCCAAGATCGCTACACCTTC

J gene: TRBJ1-1
V gene: TRBV29-1
clone size: few
D gene: .
CDR3 protein: CSVPTGRGRAFF
CDR3 DNA: TGCAGCGTTCCCACAGGGAGGGGTCGAGCTTTCTTT

J gene: TRBJ2-3
V gene: TRBV9
clone size: .
D gene: TRBD1
CDR3 protein: CASSTTGDSTDTQYF
CDR3 DNA: TGTGCCAGCAGCACTACAGGGGATTCCACAGATACGCAGTATTTT